The text below deals with one TCR beta chain. Its antigen is currently unknown. Germline CDR1 reads MGHDK; CDR2 reads SYGVNS. The length of the CDR3 is 12 residues. V lost 5 bases and J lost 9; bases outside the gene matches: 4. This sample is drawn from a study of shared clonotypes between healthy human individuals. The assay used deep level. Several immunoSEQ 96-well plates shared each subset's DNA, each plate a replicate. Each sorted subset replicate got 200 ng genomic DNA, tens of thousands of genomes. Libraries were prepared by immunoSEQ multiplex PCR; TCRdb keeps only in-frame clonotypes and omits some of them. The sample holds approximately 740,000 clones, more than 85% seen once. Naive CD8 cells comprised CD45RO-negative, CCR7-positively selected cells, excluding terminally differentiated effector memory CD45RA+ cells. Findings of the study overall: Naive subsets generally had larger estimated richness than memory subsets.

The TCR comes from a young man in good health. Sequenced input: naive CD8+ T cells sorted from blood. The rearrangement links TRBV25-1 to TRBJ2-1, with 7 bases fitting TRBD1. The CDR3 loop reads CASSPQGVEQFF. The CDR3 DNA sequence: TGTGCCAGCAGTCCTCAGGGGGTTGAGCAGTTCTTC.